Presented here are 3 T cell receptor beta chains from one specimen sequenced in a study of blood T cells in healthy people across ages. A second PCR, run for about 6 to 12 cycles, used a sample-barcoded 5' primer plus a J-beta primer mix. TCRdb independently ran MiXCR on the 5' RACE reads; one entry per CDR3 protein. The data show roughly 680,000 distinct CDR3 sequences, about 21% seen once. What was sequenced was blood. Receptor source: a man in his sixties or seventies in good health.

The chain couples TRBV7-9 to TRBJ1-4; D call uncertain. Trimming shortened V by 4 bases and J by 12 bases, and 12 bases separated the two germline ends. CDR3 length: 12 amino acids. Germline V gene data show CDR1 as SEHNR and CDR2 as FQNEAQ (reference sequence). CDR3 DNA sequence: TGTGCCAGCAGCTCCGATGGAGGCCAACTGTTTTTT. Translated, it gives CASSSDGGQLFF.

In its sample, this clonotype was seen a few times. The gene calls are TRBV28 and TRBJ2-1, with D hard to call. The CDR3 has 15 residues. Trimming took off 3 bases at V and 1 base at J, with 10 bases between the two ends. Germline V CDR1 and CDR2: MDHEN, SYDVKM. The CDR3 DNA sequence: TGTGCCAGCAGTTTGGCGGTTCCGTCCTACAATGAGCAGTTCTTC. Residues: CASSLAVPSYNEQFF. Variable domain in full (rest from reference TRBV28 and TRBJ2-1): DVKVTQSSRYLVKRTGEKVFLECVQDMDHENMFWYRQDPGLGLRLIYFSYDVKMKEKGDIPEGYSVSREKKERFSLILESASTNQTSMYLCASSLAVPSYNEQFFGPGTRLTVL.

The chain couples TRBV20-1 to TRBJ2-3; TRBD1 or TRBD2 may be the D gene (6 bases each). Germline CDR1 DFQATT, CDR2 SNEGSKA (reference sequence). This CDR3 region has 15 residues. Trimming took 3 bases from V and 0 from J, leaving 13 bases between them. CDR3 DNA sequence: TGCAGTGCTAGCCGGGGGACAATAAGCACAGATACGCAGTATTTT. Its protein is CSASRGTISTDTQYF.